The text below deals with one TCR beta chain. This CDR3 has 16 amino acids. Germline-derived CDR1 and CDR2 are LGHDT and YNNKEL (reference sequence). V was cut by 1 base and J by 8 bases, with 17 bases left in between. The source of the sample is a study of blood T cell repertoires in COVID-19. Method: immunoSEQ multiplex PCR; TCRdb's copy keeps in-frame clones and lacks some. This table holds almost 200,000 clones, 80% to 90% found once. Sequencing used PBMCs or T cells enriched from blood (not recorded which). The TCR sequence derives from a woman in her late teens or twenties who had recovered from COVID-19. The chain carries TRBV3-1 (or the pseudogene TRBV3-2) and TRBJ1-4; D might be TRBD1 (6 bases). The CDR3 loop reads CASSQGRTGRWEKLFF. CDR3 in DNA: TGTGCCAGCAGCCAAGGCCGTACAGGGCGGTGGGAAAAACTGTTTTTT.